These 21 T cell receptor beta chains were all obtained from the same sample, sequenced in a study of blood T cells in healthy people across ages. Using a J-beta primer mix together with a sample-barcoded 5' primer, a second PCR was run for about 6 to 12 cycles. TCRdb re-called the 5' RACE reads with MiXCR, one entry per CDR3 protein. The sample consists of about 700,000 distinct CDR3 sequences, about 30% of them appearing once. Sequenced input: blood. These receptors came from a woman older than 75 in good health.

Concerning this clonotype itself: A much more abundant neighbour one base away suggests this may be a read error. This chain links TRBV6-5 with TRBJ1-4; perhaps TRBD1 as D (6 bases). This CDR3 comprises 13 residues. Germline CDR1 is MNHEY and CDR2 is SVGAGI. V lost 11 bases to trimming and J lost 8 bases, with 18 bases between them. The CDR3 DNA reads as TGTGCCGGCACGAACAGGGTCGGGGAAAAACTGTTTTTT. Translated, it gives CAGTNRVGEKLFF.

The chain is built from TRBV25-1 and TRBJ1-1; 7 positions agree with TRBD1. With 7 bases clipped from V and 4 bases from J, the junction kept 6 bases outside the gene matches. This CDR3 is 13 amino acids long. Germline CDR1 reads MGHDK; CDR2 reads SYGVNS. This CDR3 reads CASKGGAATEAFF. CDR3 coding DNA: TGTGCCAGCAAAGGGGGCGCGGCCACTGAAGCTTTCTTT.

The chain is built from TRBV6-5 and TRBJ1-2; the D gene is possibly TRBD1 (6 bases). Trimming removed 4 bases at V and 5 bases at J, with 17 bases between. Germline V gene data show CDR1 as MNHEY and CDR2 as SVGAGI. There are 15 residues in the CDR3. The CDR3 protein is CASSSPGQLSYGYTF. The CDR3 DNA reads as TGTGCCAGCAGTTCACCGGGACAACTAAGTTATGGCTACACCTTC.

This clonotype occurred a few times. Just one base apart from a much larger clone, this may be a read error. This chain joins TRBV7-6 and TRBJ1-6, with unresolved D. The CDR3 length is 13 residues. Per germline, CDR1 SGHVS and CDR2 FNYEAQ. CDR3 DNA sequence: TGTGCCAGCAGTCCCGCGGCGAATTCACCCCCCCACTTT. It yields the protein CASSPAANSPPHF.

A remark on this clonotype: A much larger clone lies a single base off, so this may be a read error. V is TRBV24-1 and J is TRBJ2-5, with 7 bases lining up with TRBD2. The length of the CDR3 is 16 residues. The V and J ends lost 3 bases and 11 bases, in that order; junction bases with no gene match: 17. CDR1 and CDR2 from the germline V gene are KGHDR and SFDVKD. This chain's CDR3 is CATSDPIRLADNEQYF. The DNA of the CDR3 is TGTGCCACCAGTGATCCGATTCGACTAGCAGACAATGAGCAGTACTTC.

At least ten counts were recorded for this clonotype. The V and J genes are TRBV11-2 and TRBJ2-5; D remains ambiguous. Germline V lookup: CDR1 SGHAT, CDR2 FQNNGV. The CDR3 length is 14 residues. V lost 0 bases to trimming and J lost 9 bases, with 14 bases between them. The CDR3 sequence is CASSLDRTVEAQYF. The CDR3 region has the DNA TGTGCCAGCAGCTTAGATCGTACGGTTGAGGCCCAGTACTTC.

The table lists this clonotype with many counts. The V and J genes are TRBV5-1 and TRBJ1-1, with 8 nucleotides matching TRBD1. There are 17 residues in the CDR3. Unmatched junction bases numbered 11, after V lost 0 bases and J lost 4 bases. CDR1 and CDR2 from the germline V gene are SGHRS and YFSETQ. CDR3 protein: CASSLAEDRAGGTEAFF. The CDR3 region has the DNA TGCGCCAGCAGCTTGGCGGAGGACAGGGCGGGCGGCACTGAAGCTTTCTTT.

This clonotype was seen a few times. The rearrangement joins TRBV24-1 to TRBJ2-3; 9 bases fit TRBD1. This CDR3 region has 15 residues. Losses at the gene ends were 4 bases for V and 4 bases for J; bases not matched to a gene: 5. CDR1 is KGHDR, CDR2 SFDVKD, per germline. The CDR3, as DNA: TGTGCCACCAGTGAGTCGGGACAGGGACCAGATACGCAGTATTTT. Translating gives CATSESGQGPDTQYF.

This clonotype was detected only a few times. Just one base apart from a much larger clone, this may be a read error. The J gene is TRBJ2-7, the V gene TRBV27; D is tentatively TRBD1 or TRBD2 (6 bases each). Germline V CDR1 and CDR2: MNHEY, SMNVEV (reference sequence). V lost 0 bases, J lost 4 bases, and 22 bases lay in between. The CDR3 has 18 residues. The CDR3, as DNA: TGTGCCAGCAGTTTATCGAGAAGGGGGGCAGGGTTTAATTACGAGCAGTACTTC. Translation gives CASSLSRRGAGFNYEQYF.

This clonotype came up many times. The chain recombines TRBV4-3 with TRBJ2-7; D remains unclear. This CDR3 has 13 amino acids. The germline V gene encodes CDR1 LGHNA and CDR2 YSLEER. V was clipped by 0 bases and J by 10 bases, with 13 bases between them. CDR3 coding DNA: TGCGCCAGCAGCCAAGATAAAATGACTCCCCAGTACTTC. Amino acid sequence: CASSQDKMTPQYF.

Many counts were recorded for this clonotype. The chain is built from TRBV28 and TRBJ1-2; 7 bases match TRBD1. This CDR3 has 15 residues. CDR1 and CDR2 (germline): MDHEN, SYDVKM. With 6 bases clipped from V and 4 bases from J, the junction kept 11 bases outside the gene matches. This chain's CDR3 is CASSLQGGYGYGYTF. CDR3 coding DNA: TGTGCCAGCAGCCTCCAGGGGGGCTATGGCTATGGCTACACCTTC.

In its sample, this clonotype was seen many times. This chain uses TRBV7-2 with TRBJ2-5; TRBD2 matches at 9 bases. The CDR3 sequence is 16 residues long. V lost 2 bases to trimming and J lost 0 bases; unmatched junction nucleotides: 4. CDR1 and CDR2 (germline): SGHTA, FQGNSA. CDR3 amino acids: CASSLPTSGYQETQYF. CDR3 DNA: TGTGCCAGCAGCTTACCGACTAGCGGATACCAAGAGACCCAGTACTTC.

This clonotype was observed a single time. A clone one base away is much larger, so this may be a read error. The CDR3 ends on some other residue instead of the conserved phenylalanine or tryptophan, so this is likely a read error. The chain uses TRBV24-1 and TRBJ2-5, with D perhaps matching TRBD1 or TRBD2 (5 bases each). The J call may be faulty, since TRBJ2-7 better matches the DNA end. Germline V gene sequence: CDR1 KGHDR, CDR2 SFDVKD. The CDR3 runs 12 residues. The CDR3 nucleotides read TGTGCCACCGGAATGGCGAGGGGCGAGCAGTACATC. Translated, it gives CATGMARGEQYI.

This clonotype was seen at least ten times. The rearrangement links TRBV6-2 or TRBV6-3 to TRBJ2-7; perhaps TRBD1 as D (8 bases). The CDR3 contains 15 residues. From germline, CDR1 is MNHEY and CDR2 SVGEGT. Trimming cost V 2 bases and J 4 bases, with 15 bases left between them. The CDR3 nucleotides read TGTGCCAGCAGTTACACGACAGGGGACTATTACGAGCAGTACTTC. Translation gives CASSYTTGDYYEQYF.

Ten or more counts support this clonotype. CDR3 residues: CASMGTGRTKEQYF. DNA of the CDR3: TGTGCCAGTATGGGCACAGGCAGAACTAAAGAGCAGTACTTC. The gene calls are TRBV19 and TRBJ2-7, with D perhaps matching TRBD1 (5 bases). CDR1 is LNHDA, CDR2 SQIVND, per germline (reference sequence). This CDR3 contains 14 residues. The V end was cut by 7 bases, the J end by 7 bases, with 20 bases between.

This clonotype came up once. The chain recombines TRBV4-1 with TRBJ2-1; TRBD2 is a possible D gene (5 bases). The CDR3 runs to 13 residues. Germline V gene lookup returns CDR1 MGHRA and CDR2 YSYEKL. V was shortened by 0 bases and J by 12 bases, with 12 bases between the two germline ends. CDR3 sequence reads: CASSQDRDTGQFF. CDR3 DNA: TGCGCCAGCAGCCAAGATCGGGATACGGGGCAGTTCTTC.

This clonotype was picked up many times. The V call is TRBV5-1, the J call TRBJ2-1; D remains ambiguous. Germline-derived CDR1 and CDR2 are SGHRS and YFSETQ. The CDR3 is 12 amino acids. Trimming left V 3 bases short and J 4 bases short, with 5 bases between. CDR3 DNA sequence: TGCGCCAGCAGCTCGATTTACAATGAGCAGTTCTTC. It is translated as CASSSIYNEQFF.

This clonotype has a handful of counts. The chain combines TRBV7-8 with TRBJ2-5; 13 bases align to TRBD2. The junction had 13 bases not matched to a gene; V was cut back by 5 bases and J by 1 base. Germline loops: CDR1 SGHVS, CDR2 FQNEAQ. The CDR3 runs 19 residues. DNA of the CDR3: TGTGCCAGCAGCCCCACCCGGAGACTAGCGGGGGGCTCCCAAGAGACCCAGTACTTC. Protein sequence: CASSPTRRLAGGSQETQYF. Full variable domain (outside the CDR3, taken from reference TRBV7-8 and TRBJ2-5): GAGVSQSPRYKVAKRGQDVALRCDPISGHVSLFWYQQALGQGPEFLTYFQNEAQLDKSGLPSDRFFAERPEGSVSTLKIQRTQQEDSAVYLCASSPTRRLAGGSQETQYFGPGTRLLVL.

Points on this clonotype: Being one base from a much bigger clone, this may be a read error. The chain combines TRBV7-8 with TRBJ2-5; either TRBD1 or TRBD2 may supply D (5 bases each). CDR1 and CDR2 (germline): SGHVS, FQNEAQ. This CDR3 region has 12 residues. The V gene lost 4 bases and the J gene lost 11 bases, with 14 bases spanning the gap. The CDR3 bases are TGTGCCAGCAGCTCGACCCGGGGCACGCAGTACTTC. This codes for CASSSTRGTQYF.

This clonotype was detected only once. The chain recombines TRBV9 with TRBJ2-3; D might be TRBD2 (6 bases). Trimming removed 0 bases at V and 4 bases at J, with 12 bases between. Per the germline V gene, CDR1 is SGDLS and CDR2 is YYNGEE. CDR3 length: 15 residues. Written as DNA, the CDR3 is TGTGCCAGCAGCGTAGGGACTATAGCATCAGATACGCAGTATTTT. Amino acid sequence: CASSVGTIASDTQYF. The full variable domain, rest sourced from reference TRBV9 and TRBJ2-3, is DSGVTQTPKHLITATGQRVTLRCSPRSGDLSVYWYQQSLDQGLQFLIQYYNGEERAKGNILERFSAQQFPDLHSELNLSSLELGDSALYFCASSVGTIASDTQYFGPGTRLTVL.

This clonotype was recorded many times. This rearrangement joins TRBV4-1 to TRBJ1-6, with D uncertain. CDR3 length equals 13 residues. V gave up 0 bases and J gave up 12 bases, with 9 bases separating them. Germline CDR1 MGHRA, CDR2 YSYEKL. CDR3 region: CASSQERIEPLHF. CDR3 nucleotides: TGCGCCAGCAGCCAAGAAAGAATTGAACCCCTCCACTTT.